Listed below are T cell receptor beta chains from one sample, sequenced in a study of T cells after yellow fever vaccination. TCRdb reprocessed the 5' RACE reads with MiXCR, giving one entry per CDR3 protein. Among some 220,000 distinct CDR3 sequences listed, about 3% were seen once. Sequenced material: CD4+ T cells sorted from PBMCs, taken 10 days after the yellow fever booster vaccination. The receptor source for this set is a man between 18 and 35 years old who received the YFV17D yellow fever vaccine. The CDR3 runs from the conserved cysteine through the conserved F or W. The D gene is left open where the match is weak. Size values are once, few and many counts, or a class for expanded clones, and some rows have none.

cdr3_aa cdr3_nt d_call v_call clone_size j_call
CASSFPSGARNEQFF TGTGCCAGCAGCTTCCCTAGCGGGGCCCGGAATGAGCAGTTCTTC TRBD2 TRBV5-6 few TRBJ2-1
CASKPQGALPYGYTF TGTGCCAGCAAGCCACAGGGGGCCCTTCCCTATGGCTACACCTTC TRBD1 TRBV6-4 few TRBJ1-2
CASSFVEDMNIQYF TGCGCCAGCAGCTTTGTGGAAGATATGAACATTCAGTACTTC - TRBV5-1 many TRBJ2-4
CSASRGAGVDTQYF TGCAGTGCTTCCCGTGGAGCGGGGGTAGATACGCAGTATTTT TRBD2 TRBV20-1 few TRBJ2-3
CASSYQGAWEAFF TGTGCCAGCAGTTACCAGGGGGCTTGGGAAGCTTTCTTT TRBD1 TRBV6-6 many TRBJ1-1
CASSLPTTLTIKAFF TGTGCCAGCAGCTTACCGACGACACTTACGATTAAAGCTTTCTTT - TRBV7-2 - TRBJ1-1
CSARNSGGPGDTQYF TGCAGTGCTAGAAACTCGGGGGGGCCTGGAGATACGCAGTATTTT TRBD2 TRBV20-1 many TRBJ2-3
CASSFPDRGPDTQYF TGTGCCAGCAGCTTTCCGGACAGGGGGCCAGATACGCAGTATTTT TRBD1 TRBV5-4 few TRBJ2-3
CASSLQGARNTGELFF TGTGCCAGCAGCTTACAGGGGGCGAGAAACACCGGGGAGCTGTTTTTT TRBD1 TRBV7-3 - TRBJ2-2
CASSFSGTGHYGYTF TGTGCCAGCAGTTTCTCCGGGACAGGGCACTATGGCTACACCTTC TRBD1 TRBV27 - TRBJ1-2
CASSAGTDNEKLFF TGTGCCAGCAGCGCCGGGACAGATAATGAAAAACTGTTTTTT TRBD1 TRBV12-3/TRBV12-4 few TRBJ1-4
CSARIAGGQVTQYF TGCAGTGCTAGGATAGCGGGGGGGCAGGTTACGCAGTATTTT TRBD2 TRBV20-1 few TRBJ2-3
CATSAGTDTQYF TGTGCCACCAGTGCCGGGACAGATACGCAGTATTTT - TRBV24-1 many TRBJ2-3
CASSVNRNEQFF TGCGCCAGCAGCGTGAACAGGAATGAGCAGTTCTTC - TRBV5-1 many TRBJ2-1
CASSLTFGGETQYF TGTGCCAGCAGCTTAACTTTCGGGGGAGAGACCCAGTACTTC - TRBV7-2 many TRBJ2-5